This passage covers 32 T cell receptor beta chains from one sample sequenced in a study of shared clonotypes between healthy human individuals. Measured with immunoSEQ multiplex PCR; TCRdb has only the in-frame clones, and not every one. The sample has roughly 490,000 clones, roughly 85% seen once. Sequenced material: PBMCs. These receptors all stem from a middle-aged woman in good health. Some clones in this sample may be carry-over from other donors' samples.

V gene TRBV19 combines with J gene TRBJ1-5, with no clear D. Germline V gene data show CDR1 as LNHDA and CDR2 as SQIVND (reference sequence). Trimming took 6 bases from V and 1 from J, leaving 16 bases between them. CDR3 length: 16 amino acids. The CDR3 loop reads CASSTLEGMSNQPQHF. The CDR3 bases are TGTGCCAGTAGCACCCTCGAAGGCATGAGCAATCAGCCCCAGCATTTT.

This clone appeared many times. This rearrangement joins TRBV5-4 to TRBJ2-3, with D tentatively TRBD2 (7 bases). The germline CDR1 and CDR2 sequences are SGHNT and YYREEE (reference sequence). The V gene lost 3 bases and the J gene lost 3 bases, with 17 bases spanning the gap. CDR3 length: 16 amino acids. CDR3 region: CASSSKGGKLTDTQYF. The CDR3 DNA is TGTGCCAGCAGCTCAAAGGGGGGGAAACTTACAGATACGCAGTATTTT.

This rearrangement joins TRBV30 to TRBJ2-5; tentative D call: TRBD1 (7 bases). Trimming cost V 4 bases and J 4 bases, with 13 bases left between them. Germline CDR1 reads GTSNPN; CDR2 reads SVGIG (reference sequence). This CDR3 is 13 amino acids long. This chain's CDR3 is CAWNRGGGETQYF. The DNA of the CDR3 is TGTGCCTGGAACAGGGGAGGAGGAGAGACCCAGTACTTC. Full variable domain (outside the CDR3, taken from reference TRBV30 and TRBJ2-5): SQTIHQWPATLVQPVGSPLSLECTVEGTSNPNLYWYRQAAGRGLQLLFYSVGIGQISSEVPQNLSASRPQDRQFILSSKKLLLSDSGFYLCAWNRGGGETQYFGPGTRLLVL.

V is TRBV4-3 and J is TRBJ2-7, with D perhaps matching TRBD1 (6 bases). The CDR3 contains 13 residues. Germline CDR1 LGHNA, CDR2 YSLEER. Trimming cost V 3 bases and J 6 bases, with 12 bases left between them. The CDR3 DNA follows: TGCGCCAGCAGCCAGAGGACAGAAGGCGAGCAGTACTTC. It is translated as CASSQRTEGEQYF.

The CDR3 nucleotides are TGTGCCAGCAGCGACAGGGTAGCCTACGAGCAGTACTTC. This codes for CASSDRVAYEQYF. The rearrangement uses TRBV5-6 and TRBJ2-7, with 7 bases fitting TRBD1. The CDR3 covers 13 residues. J was trimmed by 2 bases and V by 4 bases; bases with no gene match: 3. Germline V gene lookup returns CDR1 SGHDT and CDR2 YYEEEE.

This chain uses TRBV6-4 with TRBJ2-4; no firm D call. Trimming left V 7 bases short and J 7 bases short, with 5 bases between. Germline V lookup: CDR1 MRHNA, CDR2 SNTAGT. The CDR3 covers 10 residues. CDR3 sequence reads: CASTANIQYF. The CDR3 coding sequence is TGTGCCAGCACCGCGAACATTCAGTACTTC.

This clone was recorded a few times. The chain is built from TRBV9 and TRBJ1-1; the match to TRBD1 covers 7 bases. V trimming: 4 bases; J trimming: 0 bases; junction bases outside the gene matches: 6. Germline CDR1 is SGDLS and CDR2 is YYNGEE. The length of the CDR3 is 15 residues. CDR3 nucleotide sequence: TGTGCCAGCAGCCTCCGGGACAGCGTGAACACTGAAGCTTTCTTT. As protein: CASSLRDSVNTEAFF.

The chain has TRBV14 and TRBJ2-3; 14 nucleotides line up with TRBD2. CDR1 and CDR2 (germline): SGHDN, FVKESK. The J segment lost 0 bases and the V segment lost 4 bases, leaving 12 bases of the junction unmatched. The CDR3 is 20 residues long. The CDR3 DNA reads as TGTGCCAGCAGCCCGGGACTAGCGGGAGCAACCCCCTCGAGCACAGATACGCAGTATTTT. This codes for CASSPGLAGATPSSTDTQYF. Drawing the rest from reference TRBV14 and TRBJ2-3, the complete variable domain is EAGVTQFPSHSVIEKGQTVTLRCDPISGHDNLYWYRRVMGKEIKFLLHFVKESKQDESGMPNNRFLAERTGGTYSTLKVQPAELEDSGVYFCASSPGLAGATPSSTDTQYFGPGTRLTVL.

This rearrangement joins TRBV16 to TRBJ2-2; D is uncertain. This CDR3 has 13 amino acids. V was cut by 0 bases and J by 6 bases, with 5 bases left in between. CDR1 KGHSY and CDR2 FQNENV come from the germline V gene. CDR3: CASSQSFSGELFF. The CDR3 nucleotides read TGTGCCAGCAGCCAATCATTTTCCGGGGAGCTGTTTTTT.

The chain couples TRBV7-8 to TRBJ2-3; the D is unclear. Per germline, CDR1 SGHVS and CDR2 FQNEAQ. This CDR3 is 17 amino acids long. V was clipped by 3 bases and J by 1 base, with 17 bases between them. As DNA, the CDR3 is TGTGCCAGCAGCTTGCGCGGCTATGAACATGGCACAGATACGCAGTATTTT. Protein: CASSLRGYEHGTDTQYF.

The chain combines TRBV5-1 with TRBJ2-2, with TRBD2 identical over 12 bases. In germline, CDR1 is SGHRS, CDR2 YFSETQ. J was trimmed by 6 bases and V by 5 bases; bases with no gene match: 5. CDR3 length: 15 residues. The CDR3 spells CASRGLAGRSGELFF. Written as DNA, the CDR3 is TGCGCCAGCAGAGGACTAGCGGGGAGATCCGGGGAGCTGTTTTTT.

This rearrangement joins TRBV5-4 to TRBJ2-1, with a weak D call TRBD2 (5 bases). This CDR3 contains 16 residues. The V end was cut by 0 bases, the J end by 3 bases, with 13 bases between. Germline assignment: CDR1 SGHNT and CDR2 YYREEE (reference sequence). CDR3: CASSLGLDSIYNEQFF. The CDR3 DNA sequence: TGTGCCAGCAGCTTGGGGTTGGACTCAATCTACAATGAGCAGTTCTTC.

In DNA form, the CDR3 reads TGTGCCAGCTCACTACTCACCCAAAGCACAGATACGCAGTATTTT. Encoded protein: CASSLLTQSTDTQYF. V gene TRBV18 combines with J gene TRBJ2-3, with D uncertain. Trimming removed 4 bases from V and 0 bases from J, with 11 bases in between. The germline gives CDR1 KGHSH, CDR2 LQKENI. The CDR3 length is 15 residues.

Only one count was recorded for this clone. The chain has TRBV7-3 and TRBJ2-5; D is ambiguous. This CDR3 spans 13 amino acids. Germline assignment: CDR1 SGHTA and CDR2 FQGTGA. Trimming left V 1 base short and J 3 bases short, with 6 bases between. The CDR3, as DNA: TGTGCCAGCAGCTTAAATGCAGAAGAGACCCAGTACTTC. Protein: CASSLNAEETQYF.

There are many counts of this clone. The chain couples TRBV5-1 to TRBJ2-1; TRBD2 matches 7 bases. CDR3 length equals 16 residues. After removal of 5 bases from V and 4 bases from J, the junction contained 12 bases not matched to a gene. Germline CDR1 reads SGHRS; CDR2 reads YFSETQ. The CDR3 sequence is CASSILAAGSYNEQFF. The CDR3 DNA sequence: TGCGCCAGCAGTATTCTAGCGGCTGGATCGTACAATGAGCAGTTCTTC.

This CDR3 reads CASSQERGRIYEQYF. The CDR3 nucleotides read TGCGCCAGCAGCCAAGAACGGGGACGGATCTACGAGCAGTACTTC. The V gene is TRBV4-1, the J gene TRBJ2-7; the D call may be TRBD1 or TRBD2 (5 bases each). The germline V gene has CDR1 MGHRA and CDR2 YSYEKL. Trimming left V 0 bases short and J 3 bases short, with 12 bases between. This CDR3 comprises 15 residues.

This clone has a handful of counts. The gene calls are TRBV2 and TRBJ2-7; no definite D call. The germline gives CDR1 SNHLY, CDR2 FYNNEI. Trimming left V 0 bases short and J 0 bases short, with 9 bases between. CDR3 size: 15 residues. The CDR3 DNA follows: TGTGCCAGCAGTGAAGCGTGGCACAACTCCTACGAGCAGTACTTC. Translating gives CASSEAWHNSYEQYF.

The genes are TRBV28 and TRBJ2-5, with D possibly TRBD1 on 5 matching bases. Trimming cost V 2 bases and J 3 bases, with 7 bases left between them. CDR3 length: 13 amino acids. From germline, CDR1 is MDHEN and CDR2 SYDVKM. The CDR3 loop reads CASSLVQEETQYF. The CDR3 DNA follows: TGTGCCAGCAGTTTAGTACAGGAAGAGACCCAGTACTTC. Complete variable domain (other parts from reference TRBV28 and TRBJ2-5): DVKVTQSSRYLVKRTGEKVFLECVQDMDHENMFWYRQDPGLGLRLIYFSYDVKMKEKGDIPEGYSVSREKKERFSLILESASTNQTSMYLCASSLVQEETQYFGPGTRLLVL.

J is TRBJ2-7 and V is TRBV18; D gene unclear. Germline V gene lookup returns CDR1 KGHSH and CDR2 LQKENI. V was clipped by 1 base and J by 5 bases, with 9 bases between them. The length of the CDR3 is 13 residues. The CDR3 region has the DNA TGTGCCAGCTCACCACTAGGTCCGAACGAGCAGTACTTC. Amino acid sequence: CASSPLGPNEQYF. Using reference TRBV18 and TRBJ2-7 for the parts outside the CDR3, the full variable domain is NAGVMQNPRHLVRRRGQEARLRCSPMKGHSHVYWYRQLPEEGLKFMVYLQKENIIDESGMPKERFSAEFPKEGPSILRIQQVVRGDSAAYFCASSPLGPNEQYFGPGTRLTVT.

The table lists this clone with many counts. The rearrangement uses TRBV20-1 and TRBJ2-1; perhaps TRBD1 as D (6 bases). Per germline, CDR1 DFQATT and CDR2 SNEGSKA (reference sequence). Trimming took 6 bases from V and 13 from J, leaving 16 bases between them. The CDR3 totals 11 residues. The CDR3 loop reads CSAQEGVHQFF. The CDR3 DNA reads as TGCAGTGCCCAAGAGGGGGTACACCAGTTCTTC.

CDR3 coding DNA: TGCGCCAGCAGCTTGGAACCTAGCGGGGTCACAGATACGCAGTATTTT. Protein sequence: CASSLEPSGVTDTQYF. The chain links TRBV5-1 to TRBJ2-3, with 9 bases identical to TRBD2. CDR1 and CDR2 (germline): SGHRS, YFSETQ. J lost 2 bases, V lost 0 bases, and 4 bases had no gene match. This CDR3 has 16 amino acids.

CDR3 DNA: TGTGCCAGCAGCGCACAACTAGCGGGAGGGGTTTATGAGCAGTTCTTC. Residues: CASSAQLAGGVYEQFF. The J gene is TRBJ2-1, the V gene TRBV9; 13 bases are a match to TRBD2. CDR1 SGDLS and CDR2 YYNGEE come from the germline V gene. Trimming at V came to 3 bases and at J to 8 bases, leaving 8 bases not matched to a gene. The CDR3 is made up of 16 amino acids.

In regard to this clone: In the same sample, other DNA sequences code for this CDR3. This rearrangement joins TRBV30 to TRBJ2-1; D tentatively fits TRBD1 or TRBD2 (6 bases each). The V end was cut by 3 bases, the J end by 1 base, with 10 bases between. The CDR3 consists of 14 residues. The germline gives CDR1 GTSNPN, CDR2 SVGIG (reference sequence). In DNA form, the CDR3 reads TGTGCCTGGAGCATAGGGGGGTCCTACAATGAGCAGTTCTTC. It encodes CAWSIGGSYNEQFF.

This rearrangement joins TRBV28 to TRBJ2-1; 9 bases are shared with TRBD1. The CDR3 length is 15 residues. The V and J ends lost 3 bases and 3 bases, in that order; junction bases with no gene match: 3. Germline V CDR1 and CDR2: MDHEN, SYDVKM. CDR3 sequence: CASSLGQGNYNEQFF. CDR3 coding DNA: TGTGCCAGCAGTTTGGGACAGGGAAACTACAATGAGCAGTTCTTC.

The V and J genes are TRBV6-5 and TRBJ2-7, with 10 positions matching TRBD1. Per the germline V gene, CDR1 is MNHEY and CDR2 is SVGAGI. The CDR3 covers 15 residues. V gave up 0 bases and J gave up 5 bases; unmatched junction bases: 4. The CDR3 sequence is CASSYSGTGVDEQYF. Written as DNA, the CDR3 is TGTGCCAGCAGTTACTCCGGGACAGGGGTCGACGAGCAGTACTTC.

This chain uses TRBV10-3 with TRBJ2-1; no reliable D call. V was clipped by 3 bases and J by 5 bases, with 2 bases between them. The CDR3 has 11 amino acids. CDR1 is ENHRY, CDR2 SYGVKD, per germline. The CDR3 bases are TGTGCCATCAGTGATAACAATGAGCAGTTCTTC. Translating it yields CAISDNNEQFF.

The chain recombines TRBV11-2 with TRBJ2-3, with TRBD2 identical over 10 bases. Trimming at V came to 5 bases and at J to 3 bases, leaving 5 bases not matched to a gene. CDR1 and CDR2 (germline): SGHAT, FQNNGV. This CDR3 contains 15 residues. The CDR3 protein is CASSTPGLATDTQYF. The CDR3 DNA reads TGTGCCAGCAGCACGCCGGGACTAGCGACAGATACGCAGTATTTT.

The CDR3 nucleotides read TGTGCCAGTAGTACCCAACTAGCGGGAGGGAACATTCAGTACTTC. This translates into CASSTQLAGGNIQYF. V gene TRBV19 combines with J gene TRBJ2-4; 13 bases map to TRBD2. Germline V gene data show CDR1 as LNHDA and CDR2 as SQIVND (reference sequence). Germline trimming cut 4 bases from V and 7 bases from J; bases unmatched to any gene: 4. This CDR3 contains 15 residues.

The genes are TRBV10-3 and TRBJ2-2; no clear D gene. This CDR3 contains 13 residues. The V gene's germline CDR1 is ENHRY and CDR2 SYGVKD. With 0 bases removed from V and 11 bases from J, the gap between germline ends came to 10 bases. In nucleotides, the CDR3 is TGTGCCATCAGTGAGTCTACCGCTCGAGAGCTGTTTTTT. This sequence encodes CAISESTARELFF.

V gene TRBV28 combines with J gene TRBJ2-1; 8 nucleotides match TRBD2. J gave up 2 bases and V 6 bases, and 6 bases lay outside the gene matches. The CDR3 sequence is 15 residues long. Germline assignment: CDR1 MDHEN and CDR2 SYDVKM. For the CDR3, the DNA is TGTGCCAGCAGCCCCGGGACTAGACCCTACAATGAGCAGTTCTTC. This codes for CASSPGTRPYNEQFF.

This chain links TRBV27 with TRBJ2-1; tentatively, D is TRBD1 or TRBD2 (5 bases each). V dropped 2 bases and J dropped 5 bases, with 16 bases sitting between them. In germline, CDR1 is MNHEY, CDR2 SMNVEV (reference sequence). The CDR3 has 16 residues. The CDR3 DNA reads TGTGCCAGCAGTTTACGGGGCAGGGCCGCCAACAATGAGCAGTTCTTC. Its translation: CASSLRGRAANNEQFF.

This clone was seen at least ten times. J is TRBJ2-3 and V is TRBV6-4; D might be TRBD1 (5 bases). Trimming shortened V by 3 bases and J by 8 bases, and 15 bases separated the two germline ends. The CDR3 has 14 amino acids. Per the germline V gene, CDR1 is MRHNA and CDR2 is SNTAGT. The CDR3 spells CASSEGPEQGTQYF. The CDR3 region has the DNA TGTGCCAGCAGTGAAGGGCCCGAGCAGGGTACGCAGTATTTT.